This TCR beta chain is drawn from a study of shared clonotypes between healthy human individuals. Points from the study as a whole: How much donors shared clonotypes was expected to be affected by sequencing depth.

A few counts support this clone. No antigen is known for it. Germline assignment: CDR1 SGHDN and CDR2 FVKESK. V shed 4 bases, J shed 4 bases, and the junction held 12 bases outside the gene matches. The CDR3 loop spans 16 amino acids. Samples underwent the assay at deep level. TCRdb's copy holds only in-frame clones and misses some; the assay was immunoSEQ multiplex PCR. This sample has about 1 million clones, with about three quarters found just once. Healthy HIV-negative adults without recent acute infections or vaccinations served as donors. Only Caucasian adults living in Nashville, Tennessee served as donors.

What was sequenced was memory CD4+ T cells sorted from blood. Stated subset: CD45RA-negative fraction. This TCR derives from a man between 18 and 29 years old in good health. The chain is built from TRBV14 and TRBJ1-2; 7 nucleotides match TRBD1. CDR3 loop: CASSPGGKSGGYGYTF. The DNA of the CDR3 is TGTGCCAGCAGCCCTGGTGGGAAGTCAGGGGGCTATGGCTACACCTTC.